This TCR beta chain originates from a study of technical replicates of blood from several donors. TCRdb keeps only in-frame clones here, not all; method: immunoSEQ multiplex PCR. The table has approximately 90,000 clones, 95% seen once. Looked up from germline, CDR1 is WNHNN and CDR2 is SYGVQD (reference sequence). This CDR3 contains 13 residues. The V gene end was trimmed by 6 bases and the J gene end by 6 bases; junction bases not matched to a gene: 7. The TCR originated in a human donor in good health. Specimen: T cells isolated from PBMCs. The chain couples TRBV10-1 to TRBJ2-7; TRBD1 matches at 8 bases. The DNA of the CDR3 is TGCGCCAGCAGCGGGGCAGGGGGCGTCGAGCAGTACTTC. Translated: CASSGAGGVEQYF.